The rows below give T cell receptor beta chains drawn from one sample of a study of blood T cell repertoires in COVID-19. Clones were read by immunoSEQ multiplex PCR, and TCRdb kept only the in-frame ones, dropping some. Of 46,000 or so clones listed, roughly 80% are singletons. Input material: peripheral blood. Every receptor here comes from a human donor in a cohort sampled during active COVID-19. The CDR3 runs from the conserved cysteine through the conserved F or W. A D gene is named only where the DNA matches it firmly. Where a row states a size, it is once, few, many or the class of an expanded clone; other rows omit it.

D,J,length,V,size,DNA,CDR3
TRBD1,TRBJ1-6,17,TRBV19,.,TGTGCCAGTAGACAACTTGTCCCGGGACAGGATAATTCACCCCTCCACTTT,CASRQLVPGQDNSPLHF
.,TRBJ1-1,14,TRBV4-1,few,TGCGCCAGCAGCCAAGATAGAAACCAAGGGGTAGCTTTCTTT,CASSQDRNQGVAFF
TRBD1,TRBJ1-2,16,TRBV27,few,TGTGCCAGCAGTCCTCAACCGACAGGGGCCAACTATGGCTACACCTTC,CASSPQPTGANYGYTF
TRBD1,TRBJ2-5,14,TRBV7-2,once,TGTGCCAGCAGCCGCGACAGGGGGCAAGAGACCCAGTACTTC,CASSRDRGQETQYF
.,TRBJ1-5,15,TRBV19,.,TGTGCCAGTAGTATAGTCGGGGGGGGCCGTCAGCCCCAGCATTTT,CASSIVGGGRQPQHF
.,TRBJ2-2,16,TRBV19,few,TGTGCCAGTAGTCCGCGGCGGTCCCTGAACACCGGGGAGCTGTTTTTT,CASSPRRSLNTGELFF
TRBD2,TRBJ2-1,14,TRBV19,.,TGTGCCAGTAGTAGACTAGCGGGGGTCAATGAGCAGTTCTTC,CASSRLAGVNEQFF
.,TRBJ2-7,15,TRBV19,.,TGTGCCAGTAGTACGCAGACAGGCGTTCCCCTCGAGCAGTACTTC,CASSTQTGVPLEQYF
TRBD2,TRBJ2-3,17,TRBV4-2,.,TGTGCCAGCAGCCAAGATGGGACTAGCAAGGGCACAGATACGCAGTATTTT,CASSQDGTSKGTDTQYF
.,TRBJ1-1,14,TRBV30,.,TGTGCCGGACAGAATGGGAGGGCCAACACTGAAGCTTTCTTT,CAGQNGRANTEAFF
.,TRBJ1-1,15,TRBV24-1,once,TGTGCCACCAGTGATTCCTCGGGTGGGAACACTGAAGCTTTCTTT,CATSDSSGGNTEAFF
TRBD1,TRBJ2-5,15,TRBV6-2/TRBV6-3,.,TGTGCCAGCAGTTACCGGACAGGGGGCCATGAGACCCAGTACTTC,CASSYRTGGHETQYF
.,TRBJ1-4,16,TRBV5-1,.,TGCGCCAGCAAACTTGAGGCTTCAGGGTTGCGCGAAAAACTGTTTTTT,CASKLEASGLREKLFF
TRBD1,TRBJ2-7,13,TRBV6-1,.,TGTGCCAGCAGTGAACGGGGGACAGGCGAGCAGTACTTC,CASSERGTGEQYF
TRBD1,TRBJ2-7,16,TRBV5-6,.,TGTGCCAGCAGCACCTACAAACGGACAGGACCCTACGAGCAGTACTTC,CASSTYKRTGPYEQYF
TRBD1,TRBJ1-6,13,TRBV30,.,TGTGCCTGGGGACAGGGGCATAATTCACCCCTCCACTTT,CAWGQGHNSPLHF
.,TRBJ1-1,12,TRBV6-5,.,TGTGCCAGCAGCCGCACTGGTGGTGAAGCTTTCTTT,CASSRTGGEAFF
TRBD1,TRBJ2-7,15,TRBV19,once,TGTGCCAGTAGTGCGGGCTGGGACAGAACCTACGAGCAGTACTTC,CASSAGWDRTYEQYF
.,TRBJ2-6,17,TRBV6-2/TRBV6-3,.,TGTGCCAGCAGTTTGGGGCTTTCCCTCTCTGGGGCCAACGTCCTGACTTTC,CASSLGLSLSGANVLTF
TRBD2,TRBJ2-7,15,TRBV28,.,TGTGCCAGCAGTTCTAGCGGGGCTGCCTCCTACGAGCAGTACTTC,CASSSSGAASYEQYF
.,TRBJ1-2,13,TRBV19,.,TGTGCCAGTAGGGCAGGGGTTAACTATGGCTACACCTTC,CASRAGVNYGYTF
TRBD1,TRBJ2-6,17,TRBV27,.,TGTGCCAGCAGTTTAGTGACAGGGAATTCTGGGGCCAACGTCCTGACTTTC,CASSLVTGNSGANVLTF
.,TRBJ1-4,15,TRBV5-1,.,TGCGCCAGCAGCACCTCGACAGGCTTCAATGAAAAACTGTTTTTT,CASSTSTGFNEKLFF
.,TRBJ1-1,12,TRBV28,.,TGTGCCAGCAGTTTCTTGAACACTGAAGCTTTCTTT,CASSFLNTEAFF
TRBD2,TRBJ2-7,19,TRBV7-2,.,TGTGCCAGCAGCTTAGGGCGCTGGCTAGCGGGGTACCATCCCTACGAGCAGTACTTC,CASSLGRWLAGYHPYEQYF
TRBD1,TRBJ2-7,14,TRBV11-1,.,TGTGCCAGCAGCCCTTTACAGGGGTCCTACGAGCAGTACTTC,CASSPLQGSYEQYF
TRBD2,TRBJ2-3,15,TRBV7-3,once,TGTGCCAGCAGCACCCTAGGCGGGGGGTTAGATACGCAGTATTTT,CASSTLGGGLDTQYF
TRBD2,TRBJ2-3,14,TRBV2,once,TGTGCCAGCAGTGTGGGGGGGGGTGCAGATACGCAGTATTTT,CASSVGGGADTQYF
.,TRBJ1-1,16,TRBV27,.,TGTGCCAGCAGTCCCTCACAAACCAGGGTGAACACTGAAGCTTTCTTT,CASSPSQTRVNTEAFF
.,TRBJ1-4,17,TRBV5-8,.,TGTGCCAGCACCGGGACAATCCAGTGGGCAACTAATGAAAAACTGTTTTTT,CASTGTIQWATNEKLFF
.,TRBJ2-6,15,TRBV5-1,.,TGCGCCAGCAGCGCACAGGGAGCTGGGGCCAACGTCCTGACTTTC,CASSAQGAGANVLTF
TRBD1,TRBJ2-6,18,TRBV5-1,.,TGCGCCAGCAGGACCGGGACAGGGGTTTTCTCTGGGGCCAACGTCCTGACTTTC,CASRTGTGVFSGANVLTF
TRBD1,TRBJ1-3,16,TRBV2,.,TGTGCCAGCAGTGAGCTACAGGGGACGTCTGGAAACACCATATATTTT,CASSELQGTSGNTIYF
.,TRBJ1-4,12,TRBV2,.,TGTGCCAGCAGTGGGACAGCTGAAAAACTGTTTTTT,CASSGTAEKLFF
.,TRBJ2-1,14,TRBV5-4,.,TGTGCCAGCAGCTTGGATCAGGCCTACAATGAGCAGTTCTTC,CASSLDQAYNEQFF
.,TRBJ2-2,18,TRBV6-2/TRBV6-3,few,TGTGCCAGCAGTTACAGATCCAGTGAGCGTAGGAACACCGGGGAGCTGTTTTTT,CASSYRSSERRNTGELFF
.,TRBJ1-5,18,TRBV24-1,.,TGTGCCACCAGTGACCCACCGGGAACCGGGGGGACTGGTCAGCCCCAGCATTTT,CATSDPPGTGGTGQPQHF
.,TRBJ1-1,13,TRBV6-2/TRBV6-3,.,TGTGCCAGCAGTTACGAGGCAGGGGATGAAGCTTTCTTT,CASSYEAGDEAFF
.,TRBJ2-7,13,TRBV28,.,TGTGCCAGTGCTACCCCAGGGGCCTACGAGCAGTACTTC,CASATPGAYEQYF
.,TRBJ1-4,16,TRBV5-6,.,TGTGCCAGCAGCTCTACAAGGGGGACAACTAATGAAAAACTGTTTTTT,CASSSTRGTTNEKLFF
TRBD1,TRBJ1-1,11,TRBV11-2,.,TGTGCCAGCAGCAGAGACAGGGGCGCTTTCTTT,CASSRDRGAFF
TRBD1,TRBJ1-1,14,TRBV9,.,TGTGCCAGCAGCGGAGGGACAGTCGACACTGAAGCTTTCTTT,CASSGGTVDTEAFF
.,TRBJ1-1,14,TRBV6-2/TRBV6-3,.,TGTGCCAGCAGTTACACAGCTATGAACACTGAAGCTTTCTTT,CASSYTAMNTEAFF
.,TRBJ2-7,13,TRBV28,.,TGTGCCAGCAGTTGGGAGTTGACCTACGAGCAGTACTTC,CASSWELTYEQYF
.,TRBJ1-6,14,TRBV7-6,.,TGTGCCAGCAGCTTAGGGTGGGAGAATTCACCCCTCCACTTT,CASSLGWENSPLHF
.,TRBJ2-6,14,TRBV6-5,.,TGTGCCAGCAGTACAATACCTGGGGCCAACGTCCTGACTTTC,CASSTIPGANVLTF
.,TRBJ1-1,15,TRBV5-1,few,TGCGCCAGCGCCGAGGGCCACACGTCCACCACTGAAGCTTTCTTT,CASAEGHTSTTEAFF